The sequence of this TCR beta chain was determined in a study of OX40 agonist ivuxolimab in advanced cancers. Looking at the study overall: Ivuxolimab, which targeted the costimulatory receptor OX40 (CD134), was an agonistic, fully human IgG2 monoclonal antibody. Intravenous ivuxolimab was administered to patients every 2 weeks at six dose levels: 0.01, 0.1, 0.3, 1.5, 3 and 10 mg/kg. Of the roughly 52 patients in dose escalation, about 19 had hepatocellular carcinoma, some 15 had melanoma, 9 had renal cell carcinoma and 9 had head and neck cancer. In the dose-escalation cohort, approximately 82% of patients were male, and the mean age was approximately 60 years, with a range of roughly 20 to 80. Patients were allowed to have had prior anti-PD-1, anti-PD-L1 or anti-CTLA-4 therapy, and roughly 40% of the dose-escalation patients had previously received checkpoint inhibitors. Partial responses were achieved by three dose-escalation patients, of whom one had hepatocellular carcinoma and two had cutaneous melanoma. Peripheral TCRbeta sequencing aimed to test whether ivuxolimab altered TCR sequence diversity and caused clonal T-cell expansion. The monotherapy dose-escalation portion (N = 52 patients) of the phase I ivuxolimab trial is reported in the paper. Here is what the overall study found, with its caveats: In partial responders in the 0.1-3.0 mg/kg groups, normalized peripheral clonal expansion was found to be among the lowest, especially among CD8+ T cells. Low levels of normalized T-cell clonal expansion were also seen in some patients who did not respond. After ivuxolimab, more expanded clones were found on average in CD8+ T cells than in CD4+ T cells. The antigen specificity of the clonally expanded peripheral T cells was not determined. At doses of 0.1 to 3.0 mg/kg, clonal expansion of both CD4+ and CD8+ T cells in blood was seen between baseline and week 6.

The trial excluded patients who had a history of autoimmune disease or who were on systemic immunosuppression. Peripheral blood for TCR sequencing was drawn from every dose cohort at baseline, at cycle 4 day 1 and at cycle 7 day 1. Samples were obtained from an open-label, multicenter, first-in-human phase I dose-escalation trial of ivuxolimab. Adults with locally advanced or metastatic head and neck squamous cell, hepatocellular, melanoma or renal cell carcinoma were enrolled in the trial. Before TCR sequencing, CD4+ T cells and CD8+ T cells were sorted from peripheral blood as separate populations. As for this clone: Its binding antigen is unknown. No base quality values were provided; no much bigger clone lies one nucleotide off.

To sequence the TCRbeta CDR3 region, genomic DNA was isolated from the sorted cells. The immunoSEQ Assay was used to sequence the TCRbeta CDR3 regions. TCRdb took this table from immuneACCESS and kept in-frame rearrangements with V and J called. Such tables lack part of the clones; where checked against another copy, unresolved V genes explain under half of the gap, and the rest is unexplained. The sample records under 60,000 clones, around 94% of which are singletons. 9% to 15% of the sample rests with the top ten. The TCR comes from an adult with an advanced solid tumor such as melanoma, head and neck, liver or kidney cancer. Sequenced material: CD4+ or CD8+ T cells sorted from blood, taken in a trial of the OX40 agonist ivuxolimab.

The CDR3 protein sequence reads: CASIGAATSENIQYF. The sequenced DNA: TGTGCCAGCATTGGGGCAGCTACATCCGAAAACATTCAGTACTTC. The chain links TRBV2 with TRBJ2-4; the D segment could be TRBD1, given 5 matching bases. V gives up 7 bases and J gives up 5 bases, and the segment between their germline ends measures 18 bases. Including cysteine and phenylalanine, the CDR3 has 15 amino acids. Left in the record is the CDR3 DNA by itself, 45 bases read in frame from the first base. Per the germline V gene, SNHLY is the CDR1 and FYNNEI is the CDR2.